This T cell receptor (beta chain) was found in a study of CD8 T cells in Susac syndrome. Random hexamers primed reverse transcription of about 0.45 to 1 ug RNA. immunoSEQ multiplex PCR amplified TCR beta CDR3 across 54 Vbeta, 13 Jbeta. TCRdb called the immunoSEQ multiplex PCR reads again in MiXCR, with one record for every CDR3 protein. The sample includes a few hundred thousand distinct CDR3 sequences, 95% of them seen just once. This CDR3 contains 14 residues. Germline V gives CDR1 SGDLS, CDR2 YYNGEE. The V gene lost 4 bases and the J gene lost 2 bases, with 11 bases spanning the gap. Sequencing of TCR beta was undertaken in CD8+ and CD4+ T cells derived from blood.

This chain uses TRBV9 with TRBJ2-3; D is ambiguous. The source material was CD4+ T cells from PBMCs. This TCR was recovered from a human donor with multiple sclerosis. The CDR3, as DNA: TGTGCCAGCAGCACCCGTGGGATCACAGATACGCAGTATTTT. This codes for CASSTRGITDTQYF.